A selection of T cell receptor beta chains follows, all from one sample in a study of yellow fever vaccine responses in identical twins. TCRdb processed the RT-PCR reads anew with MiXCR; each CDR3 protein has one entry. The sample holds around 20,000 distinct CDR3 sequences; about 61% are singletons and the top ten take roughly 7.7%. The specimen was T cells from blood (PBMCs), unsorted or a sorted subset (not recorded which), collected before or after yellow fever vaccination (not recorded which). These receptors were collected from a woman under 30 who received the yellow fever vaccine. Each CDR3 is given with its conserved first and last residue. Each record gives: V gene, D gene, J gene, clone size, CDR3 DNA, CDR3 protein. The D gene is left open where the match is weak. Rows give clone size only sometimes, using once, few, many, or a class for an expanded clone.

TRBV20-1	-	TRBJ1-5	-	TGCAGTGCTAGAGACAGGCGTAATAGCAATCAGCCCCAGCATTTT	CSARDRRNSNQPQHF
TRBV20-1	-	TRBJ1-3	-	TGCAGTGCTAGTCCTGGAAACACCATATATTTT	CSASPGNTIYF
TRBV10-3	TRBD1	TRBJ2-1	-	TGTGCCATCAGTGGTGGGGGACAGGAACTACTTTACAATGAGCAGTTCTTC	CAISGGGQELLYNEQFF
TRBV23-1	-	TRBJ2-3	-	TGCGCCAGCAGTCAATATACGGGAGTGGAAGATACGCAGTATTTT	CASSQYTGVEDTQYF
TRBV9	-	TRBJ2-7	few	TGTGCCAGCAGCGTAGACGGGGCATCCTACGAGCAGTACTTC	CASSVDGASYEQYF
TRBV29-1	-	TRBJ2-7	-	TGCAGCGTTGAGGACGGGGTAGCCTACGAGCAGTACTTC	CSVEDGVAYEQYF
TRBV11-3	-	TRBJ2-2	-	TGTGCCAGCAGCCCCGGAGGTGGGGCATCCAACACCGGGGAGCTGTTTTTT	CASSPGGGASNTGELFF
TRBV5-1	-	TRBJ2-1	-	TGCGCCAGCAGGCTAGCTAGCGCTATGAATGAGCAGTTCTTC	CASRLASAMNEQFF
TRBV18	TRBD2	TRBJ2-1	-	TGTGCCAGCTCACCACCGACGCTAGCGGGAGGGTCTGAGCAGTTCTTC	CASSPPTLAGGSEQFF
TRBV6-4	-	TRBJ1-1	-	TGTGCCAGCACCTTGGGGGGGACGACTGAAGCTTTCTTT	CASTLGGTTEAFF
TRBV6-1	TRBD2	TRBJ2-5	-	TGTGCCAGCAATATTGGGACTAGCCGTGGCGGGACCCAGTACTTC	CASNIGTSRGGTQYF
TRBV11-3	-	TRBJ2-1	-	TGTGCCAGCATCCTACGATATCAAGGAGGGGCTGAGCAGTTCTTC	CASILRYQGGAEQFF
TRBV29-1	-	TRBJ2-2	-	TGCAGCGTTGGGGTTCGCGGGGAGCTGTTTTTT	CSVGVRGELFF
TRBV2	-	TRBJ2-7	-	TGTGCCAGCAGTGACCAGGGGTTGTACGAGCAGTACTTC	CASSDQGLYEQYF
TRBV6-4	TRBD1	TRBJ1-1	few	TGTGCCAGCAGTAACCGGGGACAGGCACTTTCCGAAGCTTTCTTT	CASSNRGQALSEAFF
TRBV29-1	-	TRBJ1-1	-	TGCAGCGTTAACAGTGTAATGAACACTGAAGCTTTCTTT	CSVNSVMNTEAFF
TRBV4-1	-	TRBJ1-1	-	TGCGCCAGCAGCCAAGATCCCGGGTGGGGGCACACTGAAGCTTTCTTT	CASSQDPGWGHTEAFF
TRBV7-9	TRBD1	TRBJ2-1	medium-sized	TGTGCCAGCAGCACCGGGACAGGGGACTACAATGAGCAGTTCTTC	CASSTGTGDYNEQFF
TRBV11-3	-	TRBJ2-1	-	TGTGCCAGCAGCTTAAGGCTCGTGTGGGGGAACAATGAGCAGTTCTTC	CASSLRLVWGNNEQFF
TRBV7-3	TRBD2	TRBJ2-1	few	TGTGCCAGCAGCTTAGAGGGGACTAGCGGGAGGAATGAGCAGTTCTTC	CASSLEGTSGRNEQFF
TRBV2	TRBD2	TRBJ2-1	few	TGTGCCAGCAGTGCGGAGGGGAGCGGGACCTACAATGAGCAGTTCTTC	CASSAEGSGTYNEQFF
TRBV7-9	TRBD1	TRBJ1-1	-	TGTGCCAGCAGACTTACAGGGGGCCCGAACACTGAAGCTTTCTTT	CASRLTGGPNTEAFF
TRBV10-3	TRBD2	TRBJ2-2	-	TGTGCCATCAGCCTCGGGAGGGGTGGAAGCGGGGAGCTGTTTTTT	CAISLGRGGSGELFF
TRBV7-2	TRBD1	TRBJ2-2	-	TGTGCCAGCAGCCCGTGGACAGGGGACACCGGGGAGCTGTTTTTT	CASSPWTGDTGELFF
TRBV15	TRBD1	TRBJ1-2	-	TGTGCCACCAGCACTGGACAGGGTGTAGACTACACCTTC	CATSTGQGVDYTF
TRBV4-2	TRBD1	TRBJ2-3	-	TGTGCCAGCAGCCAAACCATCCGGGACAGCAATACAGATACGCAGTATTTT	CASSQTIRDSNTDTQYF
TRBV7-9	TRBD2	TRBJ2-1	-	TGTGCCAGCAGCTTAGAGGGACTAAGTTACAATGAGCAGTTCTTC	CASSLEGLSYNEQFF
TRBV7-9	-	TRBJ1-1	-	TGTGCCAGCAGCCTTGACAGGAACACTGAAGCTTTCTTT	CASSLDRNTEAFF
TRBV29-1	TRBD1	TRBJ2-3	-	TGCAGCGTTGCTATCGGGACAGTCATCACAGATACGCAGTATTTT	CSVAIGTVITDTQYF
TRBV24-1	-	TRBJ1-1	-	TGTGCCACCAGTGAGCCGGGAGTCACGGAAGCTTTCTTT	CATSEPGVTEAFF
TRBV19	-	TRBJ1-1	-	TGTGCCAGTAGCCCAAAGACAGCCGGGGACACTGAAGCTTTCTTT	CASSPKTAGDTEAFF
TRBV5-4	-	TRBJ2-1	once	TGTGCCAGCAGCGACCCACTAGGAGTCAATGAGCAGTTCTTC	CASSDPLGVNEQFF
TRBV6-1	TRBD1	TRBJ2-1	-	TGTGCCAGCAGTGGAGGGACAGGGGAGTACAATGAGCAGTTCTTC	CASSGGTGEYNEQFF
TRBV7-8	-	TRBJ1-5	-	TGTGCCAGCAGCTCTAGGACAGATAGCAATCAGCCCCAGCATTTT	CASSSRTDSNQPQHF
TRBV2	-	TRBJ1-1	few	TGTGCCAGCAGTTATGGACTAAAGAACACTGAAGCTTTCTTT	CASSYGLKNTEAFF
TRBV14	TRBD1	TRBJ1-1	-	TGTGCCAGCAACCGACTCGGGGACAGAGACACTGAAGCTTTCTTT	CASNRLGDRDTEAFF
TRBV10-3	TRBD2	TRBJ2-3	-	TGTGCCATCAGTGAACTAGCGAGCACAGATACGCAGTATTTT	CAISELASTDTQYF
TRBV29-1	-	TRBJ1-2	-	TGCAGCGCCGGCAGGGGTGCGGACTATGGCTACACCTTC	CSAGRGADYGYTF
TRBV12-3/TRBV12-4	TRBD2	TRBJ2-1	-	TGTGCCAGCAGGGTTAGCGGGAGGTTGGATGAGCAGTTCTTC	CASRVSGRLDEQFF
TRBV7-6	-	TRBJ1-4	-	TGTGCCAGCAGTCCACAGGGTCGGGGAAAACTGTTTTTT	CASSPQGRGKLFF
TRBV25-1	-	TRBJ2-7	-	TGTGCCAGCAGAGCTCAAGGACTGCCAGAGCAGTACTTC	CASRAQGLPEQYF
TRBV7-6	TRBD1	TRBJ1-1	once	TGTGCCAGCAGCTTAGTAGCGAGAGGGACAGATGAAGCTTTCTTT	CASSLVARGTDEAFF
TRBV11-3	TRBD1	TRBJ2-5	-	TGTGCCAGCAGCTTAGGGACAGGGGGCCAAGAGACCCAGTACTTC	CASSLGTGGQETQYF
TRBV29-1	-	TRBJ2-7	-	TGCAGCGTTGAAGCCGCCTCCTACGAGCAGTACTTC	CSVEAASYEQYF
TRBV12-3/TRBV12-4	TRBD2	TRBJ2-7	-	TGTGCCAGCACTAAAGCGGGGCTAAACTACGAGCAGTACTTC	CASTKAGLNYEQYF
TRBV19	-	TRBJ1-2	-	TGTGCCAGTACTGGGCCTAACAACTATGGCTACACCTTC	CASTGPNNYGYTF
TRBV5-1	TRBD2	TRBJ2-1	-	TGCGCCAGCAGCCCTAAGTTAGCGGGAGTAAATGAGCAGTTCTTC	CASSPKLAGVNEQFF
TRBV4-3	TRBD1	TRBJ1-1	-	TGCGCCAGCAGCCAAGACCAGAACAGGGGGCGGAACACTGAAGTTTTCTTT	CASSQDQNRGRNTEVFF
TRBV18	TRBD1	TRBJ2-1	once	TGTGCCAGCTCATTACGGACAGGGGAGAATGAGCAGTTCTTC	CASSLRTGENEQFF
TRBV12-3/TRBV12-4	TRBD1	TRBJ1-2	-	TGTGCCAGCACCACCGACAGGGGGCTTTTTGGCTACACCTTC	CASTTDRGLFGYTF
TRBV10-3	-	TRBJ2-7	few	TGTGCCATCAAACGCCAGGACCCACAGTACTTC	CAIKRQDPQYF
TRBV5-1	TRBD1	TRBJ1-1	-	TGCGCCAGCAGCCAAGGGGGCCCCACTGAAGCTTTCTTT	CASSQGGPTEAFF
TRBV18	-	TRBJ1-1	-	TGTGCCAGCTCACCCACTCCCAACACTGAAGCTTTCTTT	CASSPTPNTEAFF
TRBV29-1	TRBD2	TRBJ2-1	-	TGCAGCGTTAGACTAGCGGGGGGGTACAATGAGCAGTTCTTC	CSVRLAGGYNEQFF
TRBV12-3/TRBV12-4	-	TRBJ1-5	-	TGTGCCAGCAGACTTACCGGGACTATGGGAAGCAATCAGCCCCAGCATTTT	CASRLTGTMGSNQPQHF
TRBV29-1	-	TRBJ1-2	-	TGCAGCGGCACTCTCCCTAACTATGGCTACACCTTC	CSGTLPNYGYTF
TRBV20-1	-	TRBJ1-3	-	TGCAGTGCTAGCCCAGGGCTCTCTGGAAACACCATATATTTT	CSASPGLSGNTIYF
TRBV5-6	-	TRBJ1-2	-	TGTGCCAGCAGCTTGGACGACTATGGCTACACCTTC	CASSLDDYGYTF
TRBV11-2	-	TRBJ2-7	-	TGTGCCAGCAGCTTAGGTTCCCGGCTAGTCGGCGAGCAGTACTTC	CASSLGSRLVGEQYF